This T cell receptor beta chain emerged from a study of cytomegalovirus exposure and HLA in healthy donors. Study findings and constraints: It is likely that the observed cluster of highly shared sequence variants was a sequencing artifact. As was reported, the classifier diagnosed cytomegalovirus status with high specificity and sensitivity. The number of N-insertions in an Asian-associated ancestry cluster was reportedly below the 666-donor mean in a later analysis.

As regards this clone: Its antigen is undetermined.

The CDR3 is 16 residues long. Germline CDR1 reads LGHNT; CDR2 reads FRNRAP. J gave up 2 bases and V 1 base, and 5 bases lay outside the gene matches. The PCR employed 60 Vbeta primers together with 13 Jbeta primers. Sequencing was performed with immunoSEQ multiplex PCR; in TCRdb, only in-frame clones are kept and a portion is missing. The data contain 200,000 to 250,000 clones, approximately 82% of them singletons. Healthy bone marrow donors formed the donor group. Sequencing was done on a sample of PBMCs. This chain uses TRBV12-5 with TRBJ2-1, with 7 bases lining up with TRBD2. The TCR was taken from a woman between 40 and 55 years old in good health and CMV-seronegative. The CDR3 nucleotides read TGTGCTAGTGGTTTGGAGGGCGGGGGAACCTACAATGAGCAGTTCTTC. It yields the protein CASGLEGGGTYNEQFF.